Listed here are 23 T cell receptor beta chains from one sample, sequenced in a study of blood T cell repertoires in COVID-19. TCRdb keeps only in-frame clones here, not all; method: immunoSEQ multiplex PCR. This table has roughly 220,000 clones, about four fifths appearing once. Sequencing input: PBMCs or T cells enriched from blood (not recorded which). The receptor set was obtained from a woman in her thirties or forties who had recovered from COVID-19.

The chain uses TRBV19 and TRBJ1-2; possibly TRBD1 for D (5 bases). Germline CDR1 and CDR2: LNHDA and SQIVND (reference sequence). With 2 bases removed from V and 8 bases from J, the gap between germline ends came to 18 bases. The CDR3 is 15 residues long. CDR3 DNA: TGTGCCAGTAGTATAACGGTGACAGCCACCTCCGGCTACACCTTC. Translated: CASSITVTATSGYTF. Full variable domain (outside the CDR3, taken from reference TRBV19 and TRBJ1-2): DGGITQSPKYLFRKEGQNVTLSCEQNLNHDAMYWYRQDPGQGLRLIYYSQIVNDFQKGDIAEGYSVSREKKESFPLTVTSAQKNPTAFYLCASSITVTATSGYTFGSGTRLTVV.

The genes are TRBV7-7 and TRBJ2-2; D is perhaps TRBD2 (6 bases). The CDR3 contains 17 residues. Per the germline V gene, CDR1 is SSHAT and CDR2 is FNYEAQ (reference sequence). The V end lost 0 bases, the J end lost 10 bases, and 21 bases lay between the germline ends. CDR3 protein: CASSLASGVLTPAELFF. DNA of the CDR3: TGTGCCAGCAGCTTAGCGTCGGGGGTACTAACACCGGCGGAGCTGTTTTTT.

The V and J genes are TRBV5-4 and TRBJ2-7; 11 positions match TRBD2. J gave up 3 bases and V 4 bases, and 6 bases lay outside the gene matches. Germline-derived CDR1 and CDR2 are SGHNT and YYREEE (reference sequence). The CDR3 has 15 residues. The chain's CDR3 is CASSLGTSGYYEQYF. CDR3 in DNA: TGTGCCAGCAGCCTCGGGACTAGCGGATACTACGAGCAGTACTTC.

This chain links TRBV4-1 with TRBJ2-4; maybe TRBD1 (6 bases). The CDR3 covers 13 residues. Trimming left V 1 base short and J 6 bases short, with 7 bases between. Germline values: CDR1 MGHRA, CDR2 YSYEKL. CDR3 residues: CASSQAQGNIQYF. CDR3 coding DNA: TGCGCCAGCAGCCAAGCACAGGGAAACATTCAGTACTTC.

This chain connects TRBV9 to TRBJ2-5; D remains unclear. Trimming pared 4 bases from V and 1 base from J, leaving 8 bases between. The CDR3 has 13 residues. CDR1 is SGDLS and CDR2 is YYNGEE in the germline V gene. The CDR3 DNA sequence: TGTGCCAGCAGCCTTAGCAGCCAAGAGACCCAGTACTTC. This translates into CASSLSSQETQYF.

This clone has more than one count but fewer than ten. This chain joins TRBV10-2 and TRBJ2-7, with D tentatively TRBD1 (6 bases). Germline lookup yields CDR1 WSHSY and CDR2 SAAADI. This CDR3 comprises 13 residues. V lost 4 bases and J lost 3, with 10 bases in between. The DNA of the CDR3 is TGCGCCAGCAGTGCAACAGGGAGCTACGAGCAGTACTTC. Encoded protein: CASSATGSYEQYF.

The rearrangement uses TRBV27 and TRBJ2-1, with D maybe TRBD1 (6 bases). The V and J ends lost 4 bases and 5 bases respectively, with 21 bases between them. Germline loops: CDR1 MNHEY, CDR2 SMNVEV (reference sequence). The CDR3 covers 17 residues. CDR3 protein: CASSYTGTLRADNEQFF. DNA of the CDR3: TGTGCCAGCAGTTATACAGGGACCCTACGAGCAGACAATGAGCAGTTCTTC.

This chain uses TRBV15 with TRBJ1-3; possible D gene TRBD1, 6 bases. Trimming left V 3 bases short and J 4 bases short, with 13 bases between. The CDR3 is 15 residues long. The germline CDR1 and CDR2 sequences are LNHNV and YYDKDF (reference sequence). DNA of the CDR3: TGTGCCACCAGCAGCGTTCAGGGGATCGGAAACACCATATATTTT. Protein: CATSSVQGIGNTIYF. Full variable domain (missing parts from reference TRBV15 and TRBJ1-3): DAMVIQNPRYQVTQFGKPVTLSCSQTLNHNVMYWYQQKSSQAPKLLFHYYDKDFNNEADTPDNFQSRRPNTSFCFLDIRSPGLGDTAMYLCATSSVQGIGNTIYFGEGSWLTVV.

This chain links TRBV4-1 with TRBJ1-1; 8 positions match TRBD1. Unmatched junction bases numbered 10, after V lost 4 bases and J lost 0 bases. The CDR3 has 17 residues. Germline lookup yields CDR1 MGHRA and CDR2 YSYEKL. In DNA form, the CDR3 reads TGCGCCAGCAGCCCGGGCAGGGGGCGAGTGGTGAACACTGAAGCTTTCTTT. The encoded protein is CASSPGRGRVVNTEAFF.

The V and J genes are TRBV24-1 and TRBJ2-3; D perhaps matches TRBD2 (5 bases). V was shortened by 3 bases and J by 1 base, with 16 bases between the two germline ends. The CDR3 runs 17 residues. CDR1 and CDR2 (germline): KGHDR, SFDVKD. CDR3 sequence (DNA): TGTGCCACCAGTGATCCTAAGGGCCGGGATGGCACAGATACGCAGTATTTT. As protein: CATSDPKGRDGTDTQYF.

The CDR3 nucleotides read TGTGCCAGCAGTTACTCGGGGCAGGGTGATGAGACCCAGTACTTC. It yields the protein CASSYSGQGDETQYF. The rearrangement links TRBV6-5 to TRBJ2-5, with a possible D match to TRBD1 (5 bases). The V gene's germline CDR1 is MNHEY and CDR2 SVGAGI. The CDR3 is 15 amino acids. V lost 0 bases to trimming and J lost 5 bases, with 13 bases between them.

This rearrangement joins TRBV28 to TRBJ2-2; D perhaps matches TRBD1 (6 bases). CDR3 length: 13 amino acids. Trimming cost V 11 bases and J 1 base, with 11 bases left between them. Germline V lookup: CDR1 MDHEN, CDR2 SYDVKM. The CDR3 sequence: CACRQENTGELFF. The CDR3 DNA follows: TGTGCCTGCCGACAGGAGAACACCGGGGAGCTGTTTTTT.

Only one count was recorded for this clone. This chain joins TRBV11-2 and TRBJ2-1; tentative D call: TRBD1 (6 bases). The germline V and J ends were trimmed by 7 bases and 4 bases, with 11 bases remaining between them. This CDR3 is built from 13 residues. The germline CDR1 and CDR2 sequences are SGHAT and FQNNGV. CDR3 residues: CASTLRGYNEQFF. The CDR3 DNA sequence: TGTGCCAGCACCCTTAGGGGGTACAATGAGCAGTTCTTC.

This clone was recorded once. The CDR3 is CASSEEQGAPPTF. The CDR3 DNA follows: TGTGCCAGCAGTGAGGAACAGGGGGCCCCCCCCACCTTC. The V call is TRBV6-4, the J call TRBJ1-2; 9 bases line up with TRBD1. V was pared by 3 bases and J by 13 bases, with 9 bases of the junction left unmatched. Germline-derived CDR1 and CDR2 are MRHNA and SNTAGT. The length of the CDR3 is 13 residues.

The chain recombines TRBV6-2 or TRBV6-3 with TRBJ2-4; 9 bases line up with TRBD1. Germline assignment: CDR1 MNHEY and CDR2 SVGEGT. J was trimmed by 3 bases and V by 2 bases; bases with no gene match: 5. The length of the CDR3 is 16 residues. DNA for the CDR3: TGTGCCAGCAGTTACCGTACAGGGGGCGGCAAAAACATTCAGTACTTC. Its protein product is CASSYRTGGGKNIQYF.

The chain recombines TRBV9 with TRBJ1-2; D perhaps matches TRBD1 (5 bases). CDR3 length equals 15 residues. Germline CDR1 and CDR2: SGDLS and YYNGEE. Trimming stripped 4 bases from V and 7 bases from J, with 20 bases between. The CDR3 sequence is CASSLGPNSRAGYTF. The CDR3 nucleotides are TGTGCCAGCAGCTTGGGCCCAAACTCCAGGGCTGGCTACACCTTC.

This clone has only a few counts. The genes are TRBV30 and TRBJ1-2, with D perhaps TRBD1 (5 bases). The CDR3 extends over 17 amino acids. Germline V lookup: CDR1 GTSNPN, CDR2 SVGIG (reference sequence). The V end lost 0 bases, the J end lost 10 bases, and 27 bases lay between the germline ends. The CDR3 spells CAWSVRAGISLLSVYTF. The CDR3 DNA follows: TGTGCCTGGAGTGTACGGGCAGGGATTAGTTTGCTATCTGTCTACACCTTC.

This clone has just a few counts. The chain employs TRBV7-2 and TRBJ1-5, with TRBD1 matching over 7 bases. This CDR3 region has 13 residues. The V segment lost 4 bases and the J segment 4 bases; nucleotides outside the gene matches: 1. In germline, CDR1 is SGHTA, CDR2 FQGNSA. DNA of the CDR3: TGTGCCAGCAGCTGGGGACAGAATCAGCCCCAGCATTTT. This gives the protein CASSWGQNQPQHF.

V usage is TRBV10-3 and J usage is TRBJ2-1; TRBD2 aligns across 9 bases. Germline CDR1 and CDR2: ENHRY and SYGVKD. The trim removed 10 bases at V and 0 bases at J, leaving 7 bases unmatched. The CDR3 sequence is 15 residues long. The CDR3 DNA reads as TGTGCCACTTCTAGCGGGGCCGGCTCCTACAATGAGCAGTTCTTC. It encodes CATSSGAGSYNEQFF.

The chain joins TRBV28 to TRBJ2-3, with TRBD2 as a possible D gene (6 bases). The CDR3 is 17 residues long. V shed 3 bases and J shed 2 bases, with 18 bases lying between them. Germline V gene data show CDR1 as MDHEN and CDR2 as SYDVKM. CDR3 loop: CASSFIPRRGPTDTQYF. Written as DNA, the CDR3 is TGTGCCAGCAGTTTTATTCCTAGGAGGGGTCCCACAGATACGCAGTATTTT.

V usage is TRBV29-1 and J usage is TRBJ1-1; D call uncertain. Germline lookup yields CDR1 SQVTM and CDR2 ANQGSEA. This CDR3 region has 13 residues. V lost 6 bases and J lost 5, with 16 bases in between. The CDR3 sequence: CSVAASTWTEAFF. The CDR3 nucleotides read TGCAGCGTCGCGGCCTCTACTTGGACTGAAGCTTTCTTT.

This chain connects TRBV6-5 to TRBJ2-3; maybe TRBD1 (6 bases). The CDR3 is 13 amino acids. The V gene lost 5 bases and the J gene lost 5 bases, with 11 bases spanning the gap. Germline lookup yields CDR1 MNHEY and CDR2 SVGAGI. The CDR3 loop reads CASSRRGQDTQYF. CDR3 DNA sequence: TGTGCCAGCAGTCGCAGGGGACAAGATACGCAGTATTTT.

The chain carries TRBV15 and TRBJ2-7; 12 bases line up with TRBD2. V was clipped by 4 bases and J by 3 bases; unmatched bases: 4. CDR1 and CDR2 from the germline V gene are LNHNV and YYDKDF (reference sequence). The CDR3 is 15 residues long. The CDR3 DNA is TGTGCCACCAGCACCACGACTAGCGGGAGCTACGAGCAGTACTTC. Translation: CATSTTTSGSYEQYF.